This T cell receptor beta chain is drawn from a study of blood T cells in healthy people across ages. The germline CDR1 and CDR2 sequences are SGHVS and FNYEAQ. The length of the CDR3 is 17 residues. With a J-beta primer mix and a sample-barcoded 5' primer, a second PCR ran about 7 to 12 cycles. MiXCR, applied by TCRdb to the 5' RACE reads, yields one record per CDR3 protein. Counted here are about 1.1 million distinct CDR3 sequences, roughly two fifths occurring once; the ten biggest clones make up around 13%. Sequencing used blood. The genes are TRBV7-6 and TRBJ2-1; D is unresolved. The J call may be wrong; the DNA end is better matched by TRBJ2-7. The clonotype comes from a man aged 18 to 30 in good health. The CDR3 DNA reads TGTGCCAGCAGCCCCCGGTCAGTTAAGGGTGGGGATAATGAGCAGTACTTC. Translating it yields CASSPRSVKGGDNEQYF.